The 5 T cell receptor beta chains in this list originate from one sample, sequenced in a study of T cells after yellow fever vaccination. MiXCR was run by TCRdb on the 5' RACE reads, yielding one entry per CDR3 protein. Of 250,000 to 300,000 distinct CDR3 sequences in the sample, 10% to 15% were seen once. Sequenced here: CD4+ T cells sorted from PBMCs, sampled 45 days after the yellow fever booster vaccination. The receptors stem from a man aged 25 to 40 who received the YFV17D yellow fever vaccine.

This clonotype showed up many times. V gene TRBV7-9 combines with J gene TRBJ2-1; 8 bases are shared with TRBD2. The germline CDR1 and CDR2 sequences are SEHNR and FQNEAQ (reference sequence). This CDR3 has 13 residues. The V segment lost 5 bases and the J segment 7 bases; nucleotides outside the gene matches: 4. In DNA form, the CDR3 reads TGTGCCAGCAGCCCCTCGGGGGGGAATGAGCAGTTCTTC. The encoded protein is CASSPSGGNEQFF.

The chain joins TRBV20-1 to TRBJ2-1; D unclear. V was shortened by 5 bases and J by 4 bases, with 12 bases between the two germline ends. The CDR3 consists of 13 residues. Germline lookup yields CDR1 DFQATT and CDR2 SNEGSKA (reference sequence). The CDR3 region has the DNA TGCAGTGCTTCCGGGCTCCAATACAATGAGCAGTTCTTC. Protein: CSASGLQYNEQFF.

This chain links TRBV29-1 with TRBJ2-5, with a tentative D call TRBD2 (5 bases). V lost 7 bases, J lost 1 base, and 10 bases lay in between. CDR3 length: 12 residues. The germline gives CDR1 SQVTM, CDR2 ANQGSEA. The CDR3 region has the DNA TGCAGCGGAGGGAGCGTCCAAGAGACCCAGTACTTC. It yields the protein CSGGSVQETQYF.

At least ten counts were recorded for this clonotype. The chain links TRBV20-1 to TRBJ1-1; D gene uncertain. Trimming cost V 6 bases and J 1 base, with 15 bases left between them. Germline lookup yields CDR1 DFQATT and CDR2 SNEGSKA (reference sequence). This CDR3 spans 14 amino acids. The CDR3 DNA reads TGCAGTGCCAGCCCCCGGACGGGGAACACTGAAGCTTTCTTT. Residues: CSASPRTGNTEAFF.

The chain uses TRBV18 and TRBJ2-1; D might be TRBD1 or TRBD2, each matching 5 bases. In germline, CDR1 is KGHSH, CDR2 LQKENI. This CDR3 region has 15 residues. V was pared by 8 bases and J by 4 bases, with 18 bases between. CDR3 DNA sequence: TGTGCCAGCAAGTTAAGGGGAAGCGGATACAATGAGCAGTTCTTC. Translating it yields CASKLRGSGYNEQFF. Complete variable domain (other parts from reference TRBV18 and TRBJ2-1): NAGVMQNPRHLVRRRGQEARLRCSPMKGHSHVYWYRQLPEEGLKFMVYLQKENIIDESGMPKERFSAEFPKEGPSILRIQQVVRGDSAAYFCASKLRGSGYNEQFFGPGTRLTVL.